These T cell receptor beta chains were read from a single sample in a study of T cell responses to AZD1222 COVID-19 vaccine. Libraries were prepared by immunoSEQ multiplex PCR; TCRdb keeps only in-frame clonotypes and omits some of them. The data hold 150,000 to 190,000 clones, with just over 90% observed a single time. Sample: peripheral blood, taken on day 0 of AZD1222 vaccination. These receptors were obtained from an adult in good health. The CDR3 runs from the conserved cysteine through the conserved F or W. A D gene is named only where the DNA matches it firmly. Clone size is not always given. Where it is, it says once, few, many or a class for expanded clones.

abundance	v_gene	d_gene	j_gene	CDR3nt	CDR3aa
medium-sized	TRBV25-1	.	TRBJ2-7	TGTGCCAGCAGTTCAACCACCGGGGCCTCCTACGAGCAGTACTTC	CASSSTTGASYEQYF
.	TRBV5-1	.	TRBJ1-2	TGCGCCAGCAGCTTGATGGGAGCAAACTATGGCTACACCTTC	CASSLMGANYGYTF
.	TRBV9	.	TRBJ2-5	TGTGCCAGCAGCGTAGGGCAGGGCCAAGAGACCCAGTACTTC	CASSVGQGQETQYF
.	TRBV9	TRBD2	TRBJ2-7	TGTGCCAGCAGCGTAAGCACTAGCGGGAGCGACGAGCAGTACTTC	CASSVSTSGSDEQYF
.	TRBV12-3/TRBV12-4	.	TRBJ1-1	TGTGCCAGCAGTGCGCCGGGGTTAGGAGCTTTCTTT	CASSAPGLGAFF
.	TRBV28	.	TRBJ1-1	TGTGCCAGCACCTTAACCTCCGACAAGAACACTGAAGCTTTCTTT	CASTLTSDKNTEAFF
few	TRBV28	.	TRBJ1-6	TGTGCCAGCAGTCCCTCTCAGGGGTTGGGATCTTTGTATGATTCACCCCTCCACTTT	CASSPSQGLGSLYDSPLHF
.	TRBV27	.	TRBJ1-2	TGTGCCAGCAGTTTACAGGGAAACTATGGCTACACCTTC	CASSLQGNYGYTF
.	TRBV19	.	TRBJ1-1	TGTGCCAGCACAAAGACAGCGAACACTGAAGCTTTCTTT	CASTKTANTEAFF
.	TRBV10-3	.	TRBJ2-1	TGTGCCATCAGTGAGCAGGTGGGGGAGCAGTTCTTC	CAISEQVGEQFF
once	TRBV18	.	TRBJ2-3	TGTGCCAGCTCACCAGGACATGAGGGCACAGATACGCAGTATTTT	CASSPGHEGTDTQYF
.	TRBV3-1/TRBV3-2	.	TRBJ1-2	TGTGCCAGCAGCCCTGCGTCCGAGTACCTCTATGGCTACACCTTC	CASSPASEYLYGYTF
.	TRBV21-1	.	TRBJ2-3	TGTGCCAGCAGCAAATGTTGCGGGAGAAGCGCAGATACGCAGTATTTT	CASSKCCGRSADTQYF
.	TRBV2	.	TRBJ1-4	TGTGCCAGTGTGGAAGTGGGTGAAAAACTGTTTTTT	CASVEVGEKLFF
.	TRBV19	TRBD1	TRBJ1-5	TGTGCCAGTAGTTCCGGGACAGTAATTAATCAGCCCCAGCATTTT	CASSSGTVINQPQHF
.	TRBV19	TRBD1	TRBJ1-2	TGTGCCAGTAGCCCCACTACGACAGGGGCTTTGGCTGGCTACACCTTC	CASSPTTTGALAGYTF
.	TRBV28	.	TRBJ1-2	TGTGCCAGCAGTCTACAGGGAGGGCTAGGCTACACCTTC	CASSLQGGLGYTF
.	TRBV11-1	.	TRBJ2-2	TGTGCCAGCAGCTATCGGGGCCCGCCCACCGGGGAGCTGTTTTTT	CASSYRGPPTGELFF
.	TRBV19	TRBD1	TRBJ1-5	TGTGCCAGTAGTCCAGAGGACAGGGGGCCTCAGCCCCAGCATTTT	CASSPEDRGPQPQHF
.	TRBV11-2	TRBD1	TRBJ1-4	TGTGCCAGTTCGACAGGGACAAATGAAAAACTGTTTTTT	CASSTGTNEKLFF
.	TRBV20-1	.	TRBJ1-4	TGCAGTGCTAGTCTCTGGGCAACTAATGAAAAACTGTTTTTT	CSASLWATNEKLFF
.	TRBV27	.	TRBJ1-2	TGTGCCAGCAGTTTGGAGTACACAGGGATCGGAGGCTACACCTTC	CASSLEYTGIGGYTF
.	TRBV20-1	TRBD1	TRBJ1-5	TGCAGTGCTAGTATAGGGGGCGATCAGCCCCAGCATTTT	CSASIGGDQPQHF
.	TRBV10-3	.	TRBJ1-5	TGTGCCATCAGTGAGATTGGGGGCGGCAGCAATCAGCCCCAGCATTTT	CAISEIGGGSNQPQHF
.	TRBV5-1	.	TRBJ1-6	TGCGCCAGCAGCCTTTCCGGGGGAAATTCACCCCTCCACTTT	CASSLSGGNSPLHF
.	TRBV10-3	TRBD1	TRBJ2-5	TGTGCCATCAGTACCGGGACAGGCCAAGAGACCCAGTACTTC	CAISTGTGQETQYF
.	TRBV7-9	TRBD1	TRBJ2-5	TGTGCCAGCAGCTTTGGGACAGGGTCGGCAGAGACCCAGTACTTC	CASSFGTGSAETQYF
.	TRBV7-9	.	TRBJ2-1	TGTGCCAGCAGCTTCGATACTTGGGATCCTACCGACAATGAGCAGTTCTTC	CASSFDTWDPTDNEQFF
.	TRBV15	.	TRBJ1-5	TGTGCCACCAGCAGAGATATGGCAGGGGATAGCAATCAGCCCCAGCATTTT	CATSRDMAGDSNQPQHF
once	TRBV19	.	TRBJ1-1	TGTGCCAGTTACAGGAACACTGAAGCTTTCTTT	CASYRNTEAFF
once	TRBV9	.	TRBJ2-2	TGTGCCAGCAGTCCTTCGGCGGCGGGGACCGGGGAGCTGTTTTTT	CASSPSAAGTGELFF
.	TRBV6-4	TRBD1	TRBJ2-1	TGTGCCAGCAGTGAGACAGGGGGCTCAAATGAGCAGTTCTTC	CASSETGGSNEQFF